The rows below give T cell receptor beta chains drawn from one sample of a study of OX40 agonist ivuxolimab in advanced cancers. The table came from immunoSEQ multiplex PCR; TCRdb's copy has only in-frame clones and leaves some out. The sample has roughly 65,000 clones, around 81% seen once. The sequencing here drew on CD4+ or CD8+ T cells sorted from blood, taken in a trial of the OX40 agonist ivuxolimab. The receptors were sampled from an adult with an advanced solid tumor such as melanoma, head and neck, liver or kidney cancer. Both conserved end residues are part of each CDR3. A D gene is named only where the DNA matches it firmly. Where a row states a size, it is once, few, many or the class of an expanded clone; other rows omit it.

J gene: TRBJ2-3; V gene: TRBV19; D gene: TRBD1; clone size: -; CDR3 protein: CATGDRGVDTQYF; CDR3 DNA: TGTGCCACCGGGGACAGGGGAGTAGATACGCAGTATTTT
J gene: TRBJ2-7; V gene: TRBV28; D gene: -; clone size: once; CDR3 protein: CASSQRYEQYF; CDR3 DNA: TGTGCCAGCAGTCAGCGCTACGAGCAGTACTTC
J gene: TRBJ2-2; V gene: TRBV6-6; D gene: TRBD1; clone size: -; CDR3 protein: CATRQGATGELFF; CDR3 DNA: TGTGCCACCAGACAGGGGGCCACCGGGGAGCTGTTTTTT
J gene: TRBJ2-1; V gene: TRBV2; D gene: -; clone size: -; CDR3 protein: CASSDEYNEQFF; CDR3 DNA: TGTGCCAGCAGTGATGAGTACAATGAGCAGTTCTTC
J gene: TRBJ2-7; V gene: TRBV5-4; D gene: -; clone size: -; CDR3 protein: CASSLLSSAIYEQYF; CDR3 DNA: TGTGCCAGCAGCTTGTTGTCTAGCGCGATCTACGAGCAGTACTTC
J gene: TRBJ2-7; V gene: TRBV11-3; D gene: TRBD2; clone size: -; CDR3 protein: CASSSIAGGREQYF; CDR3 DNA: TGTGCCAGCAGCTCCATAGCGGGAGGCCGCGAGCAGTACTTC
J gene: TRBJ2-3; V gene: TRBV4-1; D gene: TRBD2; clone size: -; CDR3 protein: CASSQPRLAPQTPRTDTQYF; CDR3 DNA: TGCGCCAGCAGCCAACCCAGACTAGCGCCCCAAACCCCTCGCACAGATACGCAGTATTTT
J gene: TRBJ1-3; V gene: TRBV7-9; D gene: -; clone size: -; CDR3 protein: CASDRNSGNTIYF; CDR3 DNA: TGTGCCAGCGACAGAAACTCTGGAAACACCATATATTTT
J gene: TRBJ2-1; V gene: TRBV5-4; D gene: TRBD2; clone size: -; CDR3 protein: CASSLGGRRNEQFF; CDR3 DNA: TGTGCCAGCAGCTTGGGCGGGAGGAGGAATGAGCAGTTCTTC
J gene: TRBJ2-5; V gene: TRBV7-9; D gene: -; clone size: few; CDR3 protein: CASSLEQGGETQYF; CDR3 DNA: TGTGCCAGCAGCTTAGAACAGGGCGGAGAGACCCAGTACTTC
J gene: TRBJ2-2; V gene: TRBV28; D gene: -; clone size: -; CDR3 protein: CASSLLAQGGFGELFF; CDR3 DNA: TGTGCCAGCAGTTTACTCGCTCAGGGGGGTTTCGGGGAGCTGTTTTTT
J gene: TRBJ2-2; V gene: TRBV11-3; D gene: -; clone size: -; CDR3 protein: CASSLVRGTGELFF; CDR3 DNA: TGTGCCAGCAGCCTAGTCCGAGGCACCGGGGAGCTGTTTTTT
J gene: TRBJ1-5; V gene: TRBV7-2; D gene: TRBD1; clone size: -; CDR3 protein: CASSRQGRQPQHF; CDR3 DNA: TGTGCCAGCAGCCGACAGGGCCGTCAGCCCCAGCATTTT
J gene: TRBJ2-2; V gene: TRBV4-1; D gene: -; clone size: -; CDR3 protein: CASSQPEILNTGELFF; CDR3 DNA: TGCGCCAGCAGCCAACCAGAAATCTTGAACACCGGGGAGCTGTTTTTT
J gene: TRBJ1-6; V gene: TRBV7-2; D gene: TRBD1; clone size: once; CDR3 protein: CASSLVGTGGSPLHF; CDR3 DNA: TGTGCCAGCAGCTTGGTTGGGACAGGGGGTTCACCCCTCCACTTT
J gene: TRBJ2-2; V gene: TRBV28; D gene: -; clone size: -; CDR3 protein: CASSLSGDTGELFF; CDR3 DNA: TGTGCCAGCAGTTTATCGGGGGACACCGGGGAGCTGTTTTTT
J gene: TRBJ2-2; V gene: TRBV5-6; D gene: TRBD1; clone size: -; CDR3 protein: CASSVLKTGGRTGELFF; CDR3 DNA: TGTGCCAGCAGCGTTTTAAAAACAGGGGGACGTACCGGGGAGCTGTTTTTT
J gene: TRBJ2-1; V gene: TRBV2; D gene: TRBD2; clone size: -; CDR3 protein: CASSGDSGSGSNEQFF; CDR3 DNA: TGTGCCAGCAGTGGAGATAGCGGGAGTGGGTCGAATGAGCAGTTCTTC
J gene: TRBJ2-2; V gene: TRBV4-3; D gene: -; clone size: once; CDR3 protein: CASSQDATTGELFF; CDR3 DNA: TGCGCCAGCAGCCAAGATGCCACCACCGGGGAGCTGTTTTTT
J gene: TRBJ2-5; V gene: TRBV11-2; D gene: -; clone size: -; CDR3 protein: CASSVGVTGETQYF; CDR3 DNA: TGTGCCAGCAGCGTAGGAGTCACCGGGGAGACCCAGTACTTC
J gene: TRBJ1-1; V gene: TRBV5-8; D gene: -; clone size: -; CDR3 protein: CASSLEGGVGAFF; CDR3 DNA: TGTGCCAGCAGCTTGGAGGGGGGGGTCGGCGCTTTCTTT
J gene: TRBJ1-5; V gene: TRBV5-1; D gene: -; clone size: -; CDR3 protein: CASSLTDYNQPQHF; CDR3 DNA: TGCGCCAGCAGCTTAACAGACTACAATCAGCCCCAGCATTTT
J gene: TRBJ2-1; V gene: TRBV4-3; D gene: TRBD1; clone size: -; CDR3 protein: CASSLDRAPDEQFF; CDR3 DNA: TGCGCCAGCAGCCTGGACAGGGCGCCCGATGAGCAGTTCTTC
J gene: TRBJ1-1; V gene: TRBV6-5; D gene: -; clone size: -; CDR3 protein: CASTDRGDVFTEAFF; CDR3 DNA: TGTGCCAGCACCGATAGGGGGGATGTTTTCACTGAAGCTTTCTTT
J gene: TRBJ2-1; V gene: TRBV19; D gene: TRBD2; clone size: -; CDR3 protein: CASRTERGRVNEQFF; CDR3 DNA: TGTGCCAGTAGAACCGAGCGGGGTCGAGTGAATGAGCAGTTCTTC
J gene: TRBJ2-1; V gene: TRBV6-1; D gene: -; clone size: -; CDR3 protein: CASSVSGNEQFF; CDR3 DNA: TGTGCCAGCAGTGTGTCGGGAAATGAGCAGTTCTTC
J gene: TRBJ1-1; V gene: TRBV27; D gene: -; clone size: -; CDR3 protein: CASSSNGPYSTEAFF; CDR3 DNA: TGTGCCAGCAGTTCCAACGGACCCTACAGCACTGAAGCTTTCTTT
J gene: TRBJ2-2; V gene: TRBV5-1; D gene: TRBD2; clone size: -; CDR3 protein: CASSLAPGRAGELFF; CDR3 DNA: TGCGCCAGCAGCTTGGCCCCGGGGAGGGCCGGGGAGCTGTTTTTT
J gene: TRBJ2-7; V gene: TRBV2; D gene: TRBD1; clone size: -; CDR3 protein: CASSGDRGSEQYF; CDR3 DNA: TGTGCCAGCAGTGGGGACAGGGGATCCGAGCAGTACTTC